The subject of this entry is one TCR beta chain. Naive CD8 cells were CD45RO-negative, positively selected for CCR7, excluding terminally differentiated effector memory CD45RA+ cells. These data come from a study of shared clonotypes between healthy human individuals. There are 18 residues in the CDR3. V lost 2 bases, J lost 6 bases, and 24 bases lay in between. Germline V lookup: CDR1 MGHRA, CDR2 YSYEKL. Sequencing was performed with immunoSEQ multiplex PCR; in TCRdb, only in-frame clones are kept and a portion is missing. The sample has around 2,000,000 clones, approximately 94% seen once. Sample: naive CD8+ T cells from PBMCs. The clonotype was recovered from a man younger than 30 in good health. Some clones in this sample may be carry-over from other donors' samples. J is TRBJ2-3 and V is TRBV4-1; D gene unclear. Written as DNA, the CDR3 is TGCGCCAGCAGCCAATTGACCCTCCGTGGCGTCCCGGTCGATACGCAGTATTTT. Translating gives CASSQLTLRGVPVDTQYF.